Listed below are T cell receptor beta chains from one sample, sequenced in a study of blood T cell repertoires in COVID-19. Some clones are missing from TCRdb's copy, which holds only in-frame ones; the method was immunoSEQ multiplex PCR. Among roughly 130,000 clones listed, about four fifths were seen once. The specimen was peripheral blood. These receptors came from a woman in her twenties or thirties who had recovered from COVID-19. Both conserved end residues are part of each CDR3. Each record gives: clone size, D gene, J gene, V gene, CDR3 protein, CDR3 DNA. A D gene is named only where the DNA matches it firmly. A clone size is listed for some rows: how often the clone was seen (once, few, many), or a class if it is expanded.

few,NA,TRBJ1-1,TRBV10-1,CASIWTGKAEAFF,TGCGCCAGCATATGGACGGGGAAGGCTGAAGCTTTCTTT
NA,NA,TRBJ2-7,TRBV5-1,CASRLIVVTYEQYF,TGCGCCAGCAGATTAATCGTTGTAACCTACGAGCAGTACTTC
NA,TRBD2,TRBJ2-1,TRBV5-6,CASSPKGTSGANEQFF,TGTGCCAGCAGCCCGAAGGGGACTAGCGGGGCCAATGAGCAGTTCTTC
NA,TRBD1,TRBJ2-7,TRBV6-5,CASRRVGTGSYEQYF,TGTGCCAGCAGGCGGGTAGGGACAGGGTCCTACGAGCAGTACTTC
NA,NA,TRBJ1-2,TRBV6-1,CASSEGGGKYYGYTF,TGTGCCAGCAGTGAAGGGGGGGGCAAGTACTATGGCTACACCTTC
NA,NA,TRBJ2-7,TRBV11-2,CASSTRTGGTYEQYF,TGTGCCAGCAGCACCCGGACTGGGGGGACCTACGAGCAGTACTTC
NA,NA,TRBJ2-1,TRBV27,CASSPIPRVESHEQFF,TGTGCCAGCAGTCCCATCCCGCGGGTGGAGAGCCATGAGCAGTTCTTC
NA,TRBD2,TRBJ2-5,TRBV19,CASTSGRETQYF,TGTGCCAGCACTAGCGGGAGAGAGACCCAGTACTTC
NA,NA,TRBJ1-1,TRBV10-2,CASSEQGNTEAFF,TGCGCCAGCAGTGAGCAGGGGAACACTGAAGCTTTCTTT
NA,TRBD2,TRBJ2-1,TRBV23-1,CASSQLRGRALYNEQFF,TGCGCCAGCAGTCAATTAAGAGGGAGGGCGTTGTACAATGAGCAGTTCTTC
NA,NA,TRBJ2-3,TRBV7-9,CASSRRGLPGTDTQYF,TGTGCCAGCAGTCGAAGGGGCCTGCCTGGCACAGATACGCAGTATTTT
NA,TRBD2,TRBJ2-1,TRBV5-1,CASSLGGRVYNEQFF,TGCGCCAGCAGCTTGGGCGGGAGGGTCTACAATGAGCAGTTCTTC
NA,NA,TRBJ2-5,TRBV5-1,CASHRQSLASQETQYF,TGCGCCAGCCATCGACAGTCGTTGGCTTCGCAAGAGACCCAGTACTTC
NA,TRBD2,TRBJ2-1,TRBV9,CASSSGLAGGRSYNEQFF,TGTGCCAGCAGCTCCGGACTAGCGGGAGGGCGGTCCTACAATGAGCAGTTCTTC
NA,TRBD2,TRBJ2-5,TRBV27,CASSLGGNQETQYF,TGTGCCAGCAGTTTGGGGGGGAACCAAGAGACCCAGTACTTC
NA,NA,TRBJ2-7,TRBV27,CASSLMEGFNEQYF,TGTGCCAGCAGTTTAATGGAGGGTTTCAACGAGCAGTACTTC
NA,NA,TRBJ1-2,TRBV5-1,CASSLGGGANYGYTF,TGCGCCAGCAGCTTGGGAGGGGGAGCTAACTATGGCTACACCTTC
NA,TRBD1,TRBJ2-5,TRBV18,CASSPGFWGQGGETQYF,TGTGCCAGCTCACCCGGATTCTGGGGACAGGGGGGAGAGACCCAGTACTTC
NA,NA,TRBJ2-1,TRBV19,CASSIEPQGTYNEQFF,TGTGCCAGTAGTATAGAGCCACAGGGTACCTACAATGAGCAGTTCTTC
NA,TRBD2,TRBJ2-3,TRBV7-3,CASSSWGGPRSTDTQYF,TGTGCCAGCAGCTCTTGGGGGGGACCCCGTAGCACAGATACGCAGTATTTT
NA,NA,TRBJ1-1,TRBV7-2,CASSLATGGRAFF,TGTGCCAGCAGCTTAGCGACAGGCGGTCGAGCTTTCTTT
NA,TRBD1,TRBJ2-7,TRBV6-5,CASRTPGQGYYEQYF,TGTGCCAGCAGGACCCCGGGACAGGGGTATTACGAGCAGTACTTC
NA,NA,TRBJ2-3,TRBV15,CATRAGPSSTDTQYF,TGTGCCACCAGGGCGGGGCCGTCAAGCACAGATACGCAGTATTTT
NA,TRBD1,TRBJ2-2,TRBV10-3,CASWTGFSTGELFF,TGTGCCAGTTGGACAGGGTTTAGCACCGGGGAGCTGTTTTTT
NA,NA,TRBJ1-2,TRBV6-1,CASSDTKSDGYTF,TGTGCCAGCAGTGACACTAAATCCGATGGCTACACCTTC
NA,NA,TRBJ1-5,TRBV5-6,CASSLLSSGLGNQPQHF,TGTGCCAGCAGCTTATTGAGTTCAGGGCTCGGCAATCAGCCCCAGCATTTT
NA,NA,TRBJ1-6,TRBV7-6,CASSLAGHVNNSPLHF,TGTGCCAGCAGCTTAGCGGGACACGTCAATAATTCACCCCTCCACTTT
NA,TRBD2,TRBJ2-3,TRBV28,CASKERESPDTQYF,TGTGCCAGCAAGGAGCGGGAGAGTCCAGATACGCAGTATTTT
NA,NA,TRBJ2-7,TRBV14,CASSLQGNQAYEQYF,TGTGCCAGCAGTCTTCAGGGTAATCAGGCCTACGAGCAGTACTTC
NA,TRBD1,TRBJ2-5,TRBV6-5,CASSYSPRTGRETQYF,TGTGCCAGCAGTTACTCGCCCCGGACAGGACGGGAGACCCAGTACTTC
NA,NA,TRBJ2-5,TRBV7-6,CASSLAFQGGAAQYF,TGTGCCAGCAGCTTAGCCTTTCAGGGGGGTGCGGCCCAGTACTTC
NA,NA,TRBJ1-2,TRBV11-2,CASSLVRVQGGYTF,TGTGCCAGCAGCCTCGTCCGGGTACAGGGTGGCTACACCTTC
few,NA,TRBJ2-1,TRBV3-1/TRBV3-2,CASSQREYNEQFF,TGTGCCAGCAGCCAGCGGGAATACAATGAGCAGTTCTTC
NA,NA,TRBJ1-1,TRBV11-2,CASSFSGLLGTEAFF,TGTGCCAGCAGCTTTTCGGGACTCCTGGGGACTGAAGCTTTCTTT
NA,NA,TRBJ1-1,TRBV30,CAWSLTGMNTEAFF,TGTGCCTGGAGTTTGACAGGTATGAACACTGAAGCTTTCTTT
NA,NA,TRBJ2-5,TRBV3-1/TRBV3-2,CASSRTGRETQYF,TGTGCCAGCAGCCGGACCGGGAGAGAGACCCAGTACTTC
few,NA,TRBJ1-3,TRBV30,CAWSAQTSGTGNTIYF,TGTGCCTGGAGTGCACAAACCTCAGGGACTGGAAACACCATATATTTT
NA,TRBD1,TRBJ2-2,TRBV14,CASSAQGQSTGELFF,TGTGCCAGCAGCGCACAGGGGCAGAGCACCGGGGAGCTGTTTTTT
NA,NA,TRBJ1-1,TRBV28,CASTWGPANTEAFF,TGTGCCAGCACCTGGGGCCCCGCGAACACTGAAGCTTTCTTT
NA,NA,TRBJ2-2,TRBV19,CASRTQGPGELFF,TGTGCCAGTAGAACACAGGGTCCCGGGGAGCTGTTTTTT
NA,NA,TRBJ2-7,TRBV3-1/TRBV3-2,CASSPNGMDYEQYF,TGTGCCAGCAGCCCTAACGGGATGGACTACGAGCAGTACTTC
NA,NA,TRBJ1-6,TRBV6-1,CASSEGQAPNSPLHF,TGTGCCAGCAGTGAAGGACAGGCTCCTAATTCACCCCTCCACTTT
once,NA,TRBJ1-5,TRBV20-1,CSASSGAIGPQHF,TGCAGTGCTAGTTCAGGGGCTATAGGGCCCCAGCATTTT
NA,NA,TRBJ2-4,TRBV5-6,CASSLRTAKNIQYF,TGTGCCAGCAGCTTACGCACTGCCAAAAACATTCAGTACTTC
NA,TRBD1,TRBJ1-2,TRBV6-4,CASRQGAGSGYTF,TGTGCCAGCAGACAGGGGGCAGGGAGTGGCTACACCTTC
NA,TRBD1,TRBJ1-1,TRBV13,CASSLAGTGNTEAFF,TGTGCCAGCAGCTTAGCTGGGACAGGGAACACTGAAGCTTTCTTT
few,NA,TRBJ2-1,TRBV5-4,CASSTASSEQFF,TGTGCCAGCAGCACCGCTAGCAGTGAGCAGTTCTTC
NA,NA,TRBJ2-2,TRBV2,CAANRDPGELFF,TGTGCCGCGAACAGGGACCCCGGGGAGCTGTTTTTT
NA,TRBD1,TRBJ2-2,TRBV12-5,CASGLIPTGTVNTGELFF,TGTGCTAGTGGTTTGATACCCACCGGGACAGTAAACACCGGGGAGCTGTTTTTT
NA,TRBD2,TRBJ2-1,TRBV19,CASSIDRRFSGSGSYNEQFF,TGTGCCAGTAGTATAGATCGGAGATTCAGCGGGAGTGGTTCCTACAATGAGCAGTTCTTC
NA,TRBD1,TRBJ2-5,TRBV5-1,CASSLDTGEETQYF,TGCGCCAGCAGCTTGGATACAGGGGAAGAGACCCAGTACTTC
NA,NA,TRBJ1-4,TRBV29-1,CSAQDNEKLFF,TGCAGCGCTCAGGATAATGAAAAACTGTTTTTT
NA,NA,TRBJ2-7,TRBV7-9,CASSPRGKYEQYF,TGTGCCAGCAGCCCCCGGGGGAAGTACGAGCAGTACTTC
NA,NA,TRBJ1-1,TRBV11-2,CASSSRQEAEAFF,TGTGCCAGCAGCTCCAGACAGGAGGCTGAAGCTTTCTTT
few,TRBD2,TRBJ2-2,TRBV2,CASTAGRLAGGNTGELFF,TGTGCCAGCACCGCGGGGAGACTAGCGGGGGGGAACACCGGGGAGCTGTTTTTT
NA,TRBD2,TRBJ2-1,TRBV4-1,CASSQDEASGFPYNEQFF,TGCGCCAGCAGCCAAGACGAGGCTAGCGGGTTCCCCTACAATGAGCAGTTCTTC
NA,TRBD1,TRBJ2-1,TRBV5-4,CASSLGTGIYNEQFF,TGTGCCAGCAGCTTGGGGACAGGGATCTACAATGAGCAGTTCTTC
NA,TRBD1,TRBJ1-6,TRBV19,CASSGMGQGNSPLHF,TGTGCCAGTAGTGGCATGGGACAGGGCAATTCACCCCTCCACTTT
NA,NA,TRBJ2-1,TRBV30,CAWAPILYNEQFF,TGTGCCTGGGCCCCTATCCTCTACAATGAGCAGTTCTTC